Listed here is a single T cell receptor beta chain. Methods used by the authors: Using reference gene primer amplification, nucleated cell counts were estimated. The table came from immunoSEQ multiplex PCR; TCRdb's copy has only in-frame clones and leaves some out. The V and J calls and clone size come from that table; D and trimming were worked out from the DNA. The sample carries hundreds of thousands of clones, 89% recorded once. CDR1 is MNHEY, CDR2 SVGAGI, per germline. This CDR3 has 12 amino acids. The V end was cut by 6 bases, the J end by 5 bases, with 9 bases between. The data are from a study of blood T cell repertoires in COVID-19. On the study more broadly: Sites in the United States, Italy and Spain provided acute and convalescent COVID-19 samples.

Seattle researchers signed up patients amid active infection and tracked them longitudinally. V gene TRBV6-5 combines with J gene TRBJ2-3; the D gene is possibly TRBD1 (6 bases). Source material: peripheral blood. The sequence came from a woman aged 25 to 39 with COVID-19, enrolled during active disease. CDR3 loop: CASRGGRDTQYF. The DNA of the CDR3 is TGTGCCAGCAGAGGGGGAAGAGATACGCAGTATTTT.